The 5 T cell receptor beta chains below all came from one sample that was sequenced in a study of T and B cells in COVID-19 patients. Multiplex PCR with BIOMED2 TRB-A/B primer pools amplified TRB rearrangements. Each CDR3 protein is one row after TCRdb ran MiXCR on the multiplex PCR reads. The sample has around 30,000 distinct CDR3 sequences; approximately 32% are singletons. Each TRB amplification used roughly 250-550 ng of genomic DNA from blood. Sequencing was performed on blood. These receptors came from a human donor who had recovered from COVID-19.

This clonotype has more than one count but fewer than ten. The chain recombines TRBV7-2 with TRBJ2-3; 11 bases fit TRBD2. After removal of 4 bases from V and 6 bases from J, the junction contained 9 bases not matched to a gene. This CDR3 region has 16 residues. CDR1 is SGHTA, CDR2 FQGNSA, per germline. CDR3 DNA: TGTGCCAGCAGCTCGCCAACTAGCGGGGGACGGGATACGCAGTATTTT. This gives the protein CASSSPTSGGRDTQYF.

V gene TRBV6-1 combines with J gene TRBJ1-5, with unresolved D. The CDR3 is made up of 13 amino acids. V lost 1 base to trimming and J lost 4 bases, with 5 bases between them. Per the germline V gene, CDR1 is MNHNS and CDR2 is SASEGT. CDR3 residues: CASSEVGNQPQHF. The CDR3 DNA is TGTGCCAGCAGTGAAGTTGGGAATCAGCCCCAGCATTTT.

As concerns this clonotype: With a much larger clone just one base away, this may be a read error. V usage is TRBV6-5 and J usage is TRBJ1-6; D ambiguous. The germline V gene has CDR1 MNHEY and CDR2 SVGAGI. Trimming cost V 10 bases and J 8 bases, with 15 bases left between them. The length of the CDR3 is 13 residues. The CDR3 protein is CAMRLQCDSPLHF. The CDR3 DNA reads as TGTGCCATGAGGCTCCAGTGTGATTCACCCCTCCACTTT.

This clonotype has more than one count but fewer than ten. J is TRBJ1-5 and V is TRBV6-2 or TRBV6-3; possible D gene TRBD1, 6 bases. Per the germline V gene, CDR1 is MNHEY and CDR2 is SVGEGT. This CDR3 spans 15 amino acids. V was cut by 6 bases and J by 5 bases, with 17 bases left in between. In DNA form, the CDR3 reads TGTGCCAGCAGCCCCCACAGGGTTGAGTATCAGCCCCAGCATTTT. It codes for CASSPHRVEYQPQHF.

The chain carries TRBV18 and TRBJ1-1, with 8 bases lining up with TRBD1. V was pared by 5 bases and J by 0 bases, with 5 bases of the junction left unmatched. Germline CDR1 and CDR2: KGHSH and LQKENI. The length of the CDR3 is 15 residues. Here the CDR3 reads CASSAGQGMNTEAFF. The CDR3 DNA sequence: TGTGCCAGCTCAGCTGGACAGGGAATGAACACTGAAGCTTTCTTT. Full variable domain (remainder filled in from reference TRBV18 and TRBJ1-1): NAGVMQNPRHLVRRRGQEARLRCSPMKGHSHVYWYRQLPEEGLKFMVYLQKENIIDESGMPKERFSAEFPKEGPSILRIQQVVRGDSAAYFCASSAGQGMNTEAFFGQGTRLTVV.